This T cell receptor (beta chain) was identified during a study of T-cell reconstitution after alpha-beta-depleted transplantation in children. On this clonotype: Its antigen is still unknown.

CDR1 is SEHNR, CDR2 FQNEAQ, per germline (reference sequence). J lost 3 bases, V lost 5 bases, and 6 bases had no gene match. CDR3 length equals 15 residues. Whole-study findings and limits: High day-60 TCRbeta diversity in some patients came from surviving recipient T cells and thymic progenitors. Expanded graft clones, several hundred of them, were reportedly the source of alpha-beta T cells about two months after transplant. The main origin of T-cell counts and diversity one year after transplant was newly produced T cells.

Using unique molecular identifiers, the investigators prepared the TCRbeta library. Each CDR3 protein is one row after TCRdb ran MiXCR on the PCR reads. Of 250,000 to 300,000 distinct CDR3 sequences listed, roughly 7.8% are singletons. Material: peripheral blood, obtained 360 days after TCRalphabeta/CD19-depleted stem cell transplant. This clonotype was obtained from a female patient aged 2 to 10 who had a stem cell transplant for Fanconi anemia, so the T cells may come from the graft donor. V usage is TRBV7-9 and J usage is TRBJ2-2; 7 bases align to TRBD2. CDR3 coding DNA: TGTGCCAGCAGCCGGGCGGGGGTGGACACCGGGGAGCTGTTTTTT. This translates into CASSRAGVDTGELFF.